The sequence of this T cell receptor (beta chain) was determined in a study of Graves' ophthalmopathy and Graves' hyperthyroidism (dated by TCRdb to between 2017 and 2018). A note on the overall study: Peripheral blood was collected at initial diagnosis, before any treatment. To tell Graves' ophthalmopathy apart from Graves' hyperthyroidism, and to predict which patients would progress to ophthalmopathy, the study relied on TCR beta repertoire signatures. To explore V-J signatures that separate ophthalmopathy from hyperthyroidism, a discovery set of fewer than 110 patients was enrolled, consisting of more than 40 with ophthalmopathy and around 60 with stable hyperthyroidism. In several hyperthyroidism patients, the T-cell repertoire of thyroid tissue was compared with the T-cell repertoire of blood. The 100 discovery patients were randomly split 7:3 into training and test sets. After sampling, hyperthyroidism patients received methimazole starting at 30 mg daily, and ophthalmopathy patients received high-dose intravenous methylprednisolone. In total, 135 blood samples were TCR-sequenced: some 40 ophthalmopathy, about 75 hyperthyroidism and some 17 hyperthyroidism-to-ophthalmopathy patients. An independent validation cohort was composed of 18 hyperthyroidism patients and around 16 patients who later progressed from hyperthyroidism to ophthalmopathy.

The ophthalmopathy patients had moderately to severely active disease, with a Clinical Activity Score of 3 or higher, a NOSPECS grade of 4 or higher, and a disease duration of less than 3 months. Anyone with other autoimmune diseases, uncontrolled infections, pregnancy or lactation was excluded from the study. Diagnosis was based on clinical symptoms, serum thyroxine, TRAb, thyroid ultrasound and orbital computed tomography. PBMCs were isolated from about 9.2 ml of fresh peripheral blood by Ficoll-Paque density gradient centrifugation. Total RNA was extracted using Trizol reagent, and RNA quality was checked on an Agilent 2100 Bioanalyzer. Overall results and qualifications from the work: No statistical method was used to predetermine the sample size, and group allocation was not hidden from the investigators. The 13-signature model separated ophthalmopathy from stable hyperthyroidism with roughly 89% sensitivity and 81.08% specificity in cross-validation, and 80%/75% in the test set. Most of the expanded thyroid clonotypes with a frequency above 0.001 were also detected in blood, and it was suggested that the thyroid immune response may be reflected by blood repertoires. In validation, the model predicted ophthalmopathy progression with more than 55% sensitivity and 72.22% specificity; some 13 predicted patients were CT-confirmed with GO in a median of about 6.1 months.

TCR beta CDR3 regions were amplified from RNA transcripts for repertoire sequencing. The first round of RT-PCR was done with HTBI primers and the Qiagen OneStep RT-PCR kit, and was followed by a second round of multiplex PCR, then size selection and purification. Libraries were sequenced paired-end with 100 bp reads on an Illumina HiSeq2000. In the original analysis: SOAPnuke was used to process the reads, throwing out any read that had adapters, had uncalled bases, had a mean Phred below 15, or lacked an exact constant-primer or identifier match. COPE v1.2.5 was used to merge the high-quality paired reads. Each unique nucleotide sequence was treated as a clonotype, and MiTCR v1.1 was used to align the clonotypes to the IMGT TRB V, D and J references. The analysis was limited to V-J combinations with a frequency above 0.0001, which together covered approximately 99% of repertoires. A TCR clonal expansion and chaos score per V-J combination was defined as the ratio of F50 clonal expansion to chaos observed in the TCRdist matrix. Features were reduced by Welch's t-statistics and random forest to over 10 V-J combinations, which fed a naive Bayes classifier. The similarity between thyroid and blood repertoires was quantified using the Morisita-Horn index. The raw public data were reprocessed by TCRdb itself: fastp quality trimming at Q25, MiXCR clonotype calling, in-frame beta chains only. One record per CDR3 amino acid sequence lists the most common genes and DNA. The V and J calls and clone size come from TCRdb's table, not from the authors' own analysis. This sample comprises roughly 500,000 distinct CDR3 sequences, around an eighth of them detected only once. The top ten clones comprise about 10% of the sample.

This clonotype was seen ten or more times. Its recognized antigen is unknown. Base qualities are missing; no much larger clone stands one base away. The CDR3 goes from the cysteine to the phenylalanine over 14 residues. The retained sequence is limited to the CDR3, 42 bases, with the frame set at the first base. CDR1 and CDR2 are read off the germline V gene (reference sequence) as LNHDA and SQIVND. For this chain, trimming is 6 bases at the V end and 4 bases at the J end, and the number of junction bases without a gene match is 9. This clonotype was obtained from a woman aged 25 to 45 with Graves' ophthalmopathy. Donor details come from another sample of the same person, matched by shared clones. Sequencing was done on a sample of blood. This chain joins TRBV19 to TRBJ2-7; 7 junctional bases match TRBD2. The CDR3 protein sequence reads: CASRRSDGRYEQYF. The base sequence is TGTGCCAGTAGAAGATCCGACGGGAGGTACGAGCAGTACTTC.